These T cell receptor beta chains were read from a single sample in a study of cytomegalovirus exposure and HLA in healthy donors. Clones were sequenced by immunoSEQ multiplex PCR, and TCRdb holds only the in-frame ones, with some missing. The sample shows approximately 160,000 clones, around 78% of them seen only once. Material for sequencing was PBMCs. The receptors shown here come from a middle-aged woman in good health and CMV-seropositive. Both conserved end residues are part of each CDR3. The D gene is left open where the match is weak. Rows may omit the clone size; those that give it use once, few, many or a size class.

CDR3aa,CDR3nt,d_gene,abundance,v_gene,j_gene
CSVPRGASHEQYF,TGCAGCGTACCCAGGGGCGCGAGCCACGAGCAGTACTTC,NA,NA,TRBV29-1,TRBJ2-7
CASRGLVSYSEAFF,TGTGCCAGCAGGGGACTAGTCTCGTACAGTGAAGCTTTCTTT,NA,NA,TRBV27,TRBJ1-1
CASSDKGAFPGELFF,TGTGCCAGCAGCGATAAAGGGGCTTTCCCCGGGGAGCTGTTTTTT,NA,NA,TRBV9,TRBJ2-2
CSVEVGRDVDGYTF,TGCAGCGTTGAGGTGGGCAGGGATGTTGATGGCTACACCTTC,NA,NA,TRBV29-1,TRBJ1-2
CASSPRQGRTEAFF,TGTGCCAGCAGCCCCAGACAGGGAAGGACTGAAGCTTTCTTT,TRBD1,NA,TRBV6-5,TRBJ1-1
CASSYTPGGSDNSPLHF,TGCGCCAGCAGCTACACTCCGGGGGGAAGCGATAATTCACCCCTCCACTTT,NA,NA,TRBV4-3,TRBJ1-6
CASSPLGSLPGGYTF,TGTGCCAGCAGTCCCCTAGGCTCCCTCCCGGGTGGCTACACCTTC,NA,NA,TRBV7-3,TRBJ1-2
CASSELTGEAGANGLTF,TGTGCCAGCAGTGAACTGACGGGTGAGGCTGGGGCCAACGGCCTGACTTTC,NA,NA,TRBV28,TRBJ2-6
CATPRDANYGYTF,TGTGCCACCCCGCGTGATGCTAACTATGGCTACACCTTC,NA,NA,TRBV2,TRBJ1-2
CASSLGGNNQPQHF,TGTGCCAGTAGCTTGGGGGGGAACAATCAGCCCCAGCATTTT,NA,few,TRBV19,TRBJ1-5
CAWSLAQNYGYTF,TGTGCCTGGAGTCTGGCCCAAAACTATGGCTACACCTTC,NA,NA,TRBV30,TRBJ1-2
CASSRNTGRPDTQYF,TGTGCCAGCAGCCGAAACACAGGTCGGCCAGATACGCAGTATTTT,NA,NA,TRBV7-2,TRBJ2-3
CASSSSPGGLRGDTQYF,TGTGCCAGCAGCTCCTCCCCCGGGGGTTTAAGGGGAGATACGCAGTATTTT,NA,few,TRBV7-3,TRBJ2-3
CASSLDISSGNTIYF,TGTGCCAGCAGCCTGGACATCAGCTCTGGAAACACCATATATTTT,NA,NA,TRBV7-6,TRBJ1-3
CASSPGTSGNTGELFF,TGCGCCAGCAGCCCAGGGACTAGTGGGAACACCGGGGAGCTGTTTTTT,TRBD2,NA,TRBV5-1,TRBJ2-2
CASSFNRDGTEAFF,TGTGCCAGCAGCTTCAACAGGGATGGCACTGAAGCTTTCTTT,NA,few,TRBV7-9,TRBJ1-1
CASSLGPAGNHEQYF,TGTGCCAGCAGCTTAGGTCCAGCGGGGAACCACGAGCAGTACTTC,TRBD2,NA,TRBV7-9,TRBJ2-7
CSTVGHNTEAFF,TGCAGCACCGTCGGACATAACACTGAAGCTTTCTTT,NA,NA,TRBV29-1,TRBJ1-1
CSVGPGDRGYTF,TGCAGCGTGGGTCCCGGGGATCGTGGCTACACCTTC,NA,NA,TRBV29-1,TRBJ1-2
CAWSLLGAQGNTIYF,TGTGCCTGGAGTCTTCTGGGGGCGCAAGGAAACACCATATATTTT,NA,few,TRBV30,TRBJ1-3
CASSFNYGETQYF,TGTGCCAGCAGCTTTAACTACGGGGAGACCCAGTACTTC,NA,NA,TRBV7-6,TRBJ2-5
CASSIGGLGEQFF,TGTGCCAGCAGTATCGGGGGGTTGGGTGAGCAGTTCTTC,TRBD2,NA,TRBV2,TRBJ2-1
CASRTGTGGNSPLHF,TGTGCCAGCAGAACCGGGACAGGGGGAAATTCACCCCTCCACTTT,TRBD1,NA,TRBV7-2,TRBJ1-6
CSVGPGSPGGELFF,TGCAGCGTTGGTCCAGGGTCCCCTGGCGGGGAGCTGTTTTTT,NA,NA,TRBV29-1,TRBJ2-2
CASREGQGAAYEQYF,TGTGCCAGCAGGGAAGGACAGGGAGCCGCCTACGAGCAGTACTTC,TRBD1,NA,TRBV28,TRBJ2-7
CASSPERGHYGYTF,TGCGCCAGCAGCCCGGAGAGGGGGCACTATGGCTACACCTTC,TRBD1,NA,TRBV5-1,TRBJ1-2
CASSHVQGSHYGYTF,TGTGCCAGCAGCCATGTCCAAGGGAGTCACTATGGCTACACCTTC,NA,once,TRBV14,TRBJ1-2
CASSPQGIRDSSYEQYF,TGTGCCAGCAGTCCTCAAGGAATCCGGGACAGCTCCTACGAGCAGTACTTC,TRBD1,NA,TRBV28,TRBJ2-7
CASSGGLAKFTDTQYF,TGTGCCAGCAGTGGGGGACTAGCGAAATTCACAGATACGCAGTATTTT,TRBD2,NA,TRBV2,TRBJ2-3
CASSISTGSSYEQYF,TGTGCCAGTAGTATCTCTACAGGGAGCTCCTACGAGCAGTACTTC,NA,NA,TRBV19,TRBJ2-7
CASSLQAGGLGEQFF,TGTGCCAGCAGCTTACAAGCGGGGGGGCTGGGTGAGCAGTTCTTC,TRBD2,NA,TRBV11-3,TRBJ2-1
CASSNSGNEQYF,TGTGCCAGCAGCAACTCGGGGAACGAGCAGTACTTC,NA,NA,TRBV7-3,TRBJ2-7
CASRIRGGYGELFF,TGTGCCAGCAGAATTAGGGGGGGATACGGGGAGCTGTTTTTT,NA,NA,TRBV27,TRBJ2-2
CSSSTFFRGGETQYF,TGTTCCAGCAGCACCTTCTTCCGGGGGGGGGAGACCCAGTACTTC,TRBD2,few,TRBV7-9,TRBJ2-5
CASSRGQAPYEQYF,TGTGCCAGCAGTCGAGGACAGGCTCCCTACGAGCAGTACTTC,TRBD1,once,TRBV6-1,TRBJ2-7
CASSYVDRQPQHF,TGTGCCAGCAGTTACGTCGACAGGCAGCCCCAGCATTTT,NA,NA,TRBV6-6,TRBJ1-5
CASSVGGASSGANVLTF,TGTGCCAGCAGCGTAGGGGGAGCGAGCTCTGGGGCCAACGTCCTGACTTTC,NA,NA,TRBV9,TRBJ2-6
CATSRVVGTRSSYEQYF,TGTGCCACCAGCAGAGTCGTCGGGACAAGAAGCTCCTACGAGCAGTACTTC,NA,NA,TRBV15,TRBJ2-7
CASHRDRQETQYF,TGTGCCAGCCACCGGGACAGACAAGAGACCCAGTACTTC,TRBD1,NA,TRBV2,TRBJ2-5
CSSSLAGTGNQPQHF,TGTTCCAGCAGCTTAGCGGGGACAGGCAATCAGCCCCAGCATTTT,TRBD1,NA,TRBV7-9,TRBJ1-5
CASSLAGGVYEQYF,TGCGCCAGCAGCTTGGCGGGGGGGGTCTACGAGCAGTACTTC,TRBD2,NA,TRBV5-1,TRBJ2-7
CASTLGGGDSPLHF,TGTGCCAGCACCCTCGGGGGAGGGGATTCACCCCTCCACTTT,NA,NA,TRBV25-1,TRBJ1-6
CASSFQRQAEYNEQFF,TGTGCCAGCAGTTTCCAACGACAGGCCGAATACAATGAGCAGTTCTTC,NA,NA,TRBV28,TRBJ2-1
CAGGNTEAFF,TGTGCAGGGGGGAACACTGAAGCTTTCTTT,NA,NA,TRBV30,TRBJ1-1
CASSETGLYYEQYF,TGTGCCAGCAGTGAAACAGGGCTTTACTACGAGCAGTACTTC,NA,NA,TRBV2,TRBJ2-7
CASSRGFGTEAFF,TGTGCCAGCAGCCGGGGGTTCGGCACTGAAGCTTTCTTT,NA,once,TRBV5-6,TRBJ1-1
CASSPDRGRFTEAFF,TGTGCCAGCAGCCCGGACAGGGGGCGCTTCACTGAAGCTTTCTTT,TRBD1,NA,TRBV14,TRBJ1-1
CASSFRKSGANGLTF,TGTGCCAGCAGCTTCCGAAAATCTGGGGCCAACGGCCTGACTTTC,NA,NA,TRBV5-6,TRBJ2-6
CSVVQAYGYTF,TGCAGCGTTGTACAGGCGTATGGCTACACCTTC,NA,NA,TRBV29-1,TRBJ1-2
CASSLGYSYEQYF,TGTGCCAGCAGCTTAGGTTACTCCTACGAGCAGTACTTC,NA,NA,TRBV11-2,TRBJ2-7
CATSRATGGRIAGNTIYF,TGTGCCACCAGCAGAGCGACAGGGGGAAGGATTGCTGGAAACACCATATATTTT,TRBD1,once,TRBV15,TRBJ1-3